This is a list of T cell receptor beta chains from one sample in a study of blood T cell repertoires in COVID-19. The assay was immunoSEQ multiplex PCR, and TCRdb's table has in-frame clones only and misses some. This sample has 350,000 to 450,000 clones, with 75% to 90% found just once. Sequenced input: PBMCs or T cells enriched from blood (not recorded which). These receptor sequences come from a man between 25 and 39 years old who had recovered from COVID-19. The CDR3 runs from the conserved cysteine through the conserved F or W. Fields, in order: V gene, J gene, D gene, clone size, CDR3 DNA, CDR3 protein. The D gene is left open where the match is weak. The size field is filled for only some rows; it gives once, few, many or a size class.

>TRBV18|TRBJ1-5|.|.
TGTGCCAGCTCACCGGGAGACCAAAATCAGCCCCAGCATTTT
CASSPGDQNQPQHF
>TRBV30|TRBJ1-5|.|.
TGTGCCTGGAGTGTAGCTTGGGCAGGGAAACATCAGCCCCAGCATTTT
CAWSVAWAGKHQPQHF
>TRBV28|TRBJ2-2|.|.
TGTGCCACCCTGGGACAACCGAACACCGGGGAGCTGTTTTTT
CATLGQPNTGELFF
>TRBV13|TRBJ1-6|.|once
TGTGCCAGCAGCTTAGGGGCACGCTCCTATAATTCACCCCTCCACTTT
CASSLGARSYNSPLHF
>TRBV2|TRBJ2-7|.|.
TGTGCCAGCAGGGCCCTCGTGTCGTTGGACGAGCAGTACTTC
CASRALVSLDEQYF
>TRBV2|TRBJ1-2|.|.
TGTGCCAGCAGCCCGAGGGTCCTTCTCTTTACCATCTATGGCTACACCTTC
CASSPRVLLFTIYGYTF
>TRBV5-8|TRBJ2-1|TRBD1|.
TGTGCCAGCAGCTTGAGGGGGCCCATCTACAATGAGCAGTTCTTC
CASSLRGPIYNEQFF
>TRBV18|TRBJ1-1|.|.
TGTGCCAGCTCCCACGGTCAGAACACTGAAGCTTTCTTT
CASSHGQNTEAFF
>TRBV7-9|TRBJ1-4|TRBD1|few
TGTGCCAGCAGCCCCAAAGGGACAGGAGAAGAAAAACTGTTTTTT
CASSPKGTGEEKLFF
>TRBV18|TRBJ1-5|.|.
TGTGCCAGCCATGGGGGGGTTAGCAATCAGCCCCAGCATTTT
CASHGGVSNQPQHF
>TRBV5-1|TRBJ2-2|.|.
TGCGCCAGCAGCGACAGACAAACCACCGGGGAGCTGTTTTTT
CASSDRQTTGELFF
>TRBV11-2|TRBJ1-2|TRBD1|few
TGTGCCAGCAGCACTATGGGACAGGGGGTTGTCGCAGGCTATGGCTACACCTTC
CASSTMGQGVVAGYGYTF
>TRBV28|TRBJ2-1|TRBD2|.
TGTGCCAGCAGTTCCCCCTTTAGCGGGAGCTCAAGTAATGAGCAGTTCTTC
CASSSPFSGSSSNEQFF
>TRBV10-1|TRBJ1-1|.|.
TGCGCCAGCAGCCAGAGACTCACCCGAGGGAACACTGAAGCTTTCTTT
CASSQRLTRGNTEAFF
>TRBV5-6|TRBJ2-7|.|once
TGTGCCAGCAGCCTAGGCATAAACGAGCAGTACTTC
CASSLGINEQYF
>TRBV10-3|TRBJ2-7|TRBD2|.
TGTGCCATCAGTGACCTAGCGGGACTCACTACGTACGAGCAGTACTTC
CAISDLAGLTTYEQYF
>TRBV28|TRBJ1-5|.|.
TGTGCCAGCAGTTTATCTTATAGCAATCAGCCCCAGCATTTT
CASSLSYSNQPQHF
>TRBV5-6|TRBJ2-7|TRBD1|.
TGTGCCAGCAGCTCGGACAGGCCGAGCTACGAGCAGTACTTC
CASSSDRPSYEQYF
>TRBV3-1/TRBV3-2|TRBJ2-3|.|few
TGTGCCAGCAGCCAAGCGTCTACAGATACGCAGTATTTT
CASSQASTDTQYF
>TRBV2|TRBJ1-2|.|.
TGTGCCAGCAGTGAAGGGCCGGGATTAGTTAGGGGCTACACCTTC
CASSEGPGLVRGYTF
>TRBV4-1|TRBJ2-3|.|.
TGCGCCAGCAGCCCCCGTGCGGGATTAGCTTCTGTTACGCAGTATTTT
CASSPRAGLASVTQYF
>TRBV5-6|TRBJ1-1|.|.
TGTGCCAGCAGCACCAAACAGGGTCTATTAGGGACTGAAGCTTTCTTT
CASSTKQGLLGTEAFF
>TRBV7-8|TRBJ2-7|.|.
TGTGCCAGCAGCTCAATTTGGGGGGAGGTCGAGCAGTACTTC
CASSSIWGEVEQYF
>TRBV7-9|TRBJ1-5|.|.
TGTGCCAGCAGCTTAGAGGGAGCTAATCAGCCCCAGCATTTT
CASSLEGANQPQHF
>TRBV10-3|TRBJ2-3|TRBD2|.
TGTGCCATCCGGGGGGAGAGTGGCACAGATACGCAGTATTTT
CAIRGESGTDTQYF
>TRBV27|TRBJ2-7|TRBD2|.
TGTGCCAGCAGTTTTCTAGCGGGAGGGCCCGGAGAGCAGTACTTC
CASSFLAGGPGEQYF
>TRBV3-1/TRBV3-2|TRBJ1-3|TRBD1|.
TGTGCCAGCAGCCAAGACAGGGGGCGCGTAAACACCATATATTTT
CASSQDRGRVNTIYF
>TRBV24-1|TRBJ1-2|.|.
TGTGCCACCAGTGATCCAGGGCGTACAGATGGCTACACCTTC
CATSDPGRTDGYTF
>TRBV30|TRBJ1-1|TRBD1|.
TGTGCCTGGAGTGTACAGGGGGTCACTGAAGCTTTCTTT
CAWSVQGVTEAFF
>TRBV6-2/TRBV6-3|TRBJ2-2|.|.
TGTGCCAGCAGTGGAGTTAGCGGGGAGCTGTTTTTT
CASSGVSGELFF
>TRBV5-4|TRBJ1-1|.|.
TGTGCCGCTGGTAGTGGAGGGACTAACACTGAAGCTTTCTTT
CAAGSGGTNTEAFF
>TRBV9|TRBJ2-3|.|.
TGTGCCAGCAGCGTCCACACAGATACGCAGTATTTT
CASSVHTDTQYF
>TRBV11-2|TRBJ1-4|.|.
TGTGCCAGCAGCTTAGCGGGGGCAACTAATGAAAAACTGTTTTTT
CASSLAGATNEKLFF
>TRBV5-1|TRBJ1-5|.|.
TGCGCCAGCAGCTCTACAGGGAATGGCAATCAGCCCCAGCATTTT
CASSSTGNGNQPQHF
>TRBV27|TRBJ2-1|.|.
TGTGCCAGCAGCCAACTAGATCCCAACGACAATGAGCAGTTCTTC
CASSQLDPNDNEQFF
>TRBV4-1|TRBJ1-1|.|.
TGCGCCAGCAGTCCCCCGGGGTCGAACACTGAAGCTTTCTTT
CASSPPGSNTEAFF
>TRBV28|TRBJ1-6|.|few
TGTGCCAGCAGTTTGACCCAACCGGGCTCCTATAATTCACCCCTCCACTTT
CASSLTQPGSYNSPLHF
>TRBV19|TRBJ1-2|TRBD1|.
TGTGCCAGTAGTATCCGGGACAGGGATATCTATGGCTACACCTTC
CASSIRDRDIYGYTF
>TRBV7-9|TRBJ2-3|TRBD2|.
TGTGCCAGCAGCTTAGTTACTAGCGGCACAGATACGCAGTATTTT
CASSLVTSGTDTQYF
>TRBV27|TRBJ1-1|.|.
TGTGCCAGCAGTCTCTCGGTCTTTGATGCTGAAGCTTTCTTT
CASSLSVFDAEAFF
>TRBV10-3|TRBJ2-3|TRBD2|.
TGTGCCATCAGAACAGATATTTCCCCGACTAGCCTCAGCACAGATACGCAGTATTTT
CAIRTDISPTSLSTDTQYF
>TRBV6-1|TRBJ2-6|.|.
TGTGCCAGCAGTGAAGATTCCCCAGGGAGGAACTCTGGGGCCAACGTCCTGACTTTC
CASSEDSPGRNSGANVLTF
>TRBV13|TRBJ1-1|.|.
TGTGCCAGCAGCTTGGGGCAAAATGAAGCTTTCTTT
CASSLGQNEAFF
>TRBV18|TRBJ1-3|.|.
TGTGCCAGCTCACGGGGGACACAAATAATCTCTGGAAACACCATATATTTT
CASSRGTQIISGNTIYF
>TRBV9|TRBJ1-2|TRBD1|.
TGTGCCAGCAGCCCAGGGACAGGGGAGTCAGGCTACACCTTC
CASSPGTGESGYTF
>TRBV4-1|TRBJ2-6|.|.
TGCGCCAGTTCAGGGTTACTGGCTGGGGCCAACGTCCTGACTTTC
CASSGLLAGANVLTF
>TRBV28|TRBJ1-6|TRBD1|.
TGTGCCAGCAGTTTAGCGAGGACAGGGGGTAATTCACCCCTCCACTTT
CASSLARTGGNSPLHF